The text below deals with one T cell receptor beta chain. This entry comes from a study of blood T cell repertoires in COVID-19. Assay: immunoSEQ multiplex PCR; the TCRdb copy retains only in-frame clones and omits some. This sample has fewer than 300,000 clones, with roughly 90% found just once. CDR3 length: 13 amino acids. Germline trimming cut 5 bases from V and 7 bases from J; bases unmatched to any gene: 3. Germline CDR1 MNHNY, CDR2 SVGAGI (reference sequence). The material sequenced was peripheral blood. This chain connects TRBV6-6 to TRBJ2-7; the match to TRBD1 covers 12 bases. The receptor comes from a man in his fifties or sixties who had recovered from COVID-19. In DNA, the CDR3 is TGTGCCAGCAGTCGGGACAGGGGGCCTGAGCAGTACTTC. Its translation: CASSRDRGPEQYF.